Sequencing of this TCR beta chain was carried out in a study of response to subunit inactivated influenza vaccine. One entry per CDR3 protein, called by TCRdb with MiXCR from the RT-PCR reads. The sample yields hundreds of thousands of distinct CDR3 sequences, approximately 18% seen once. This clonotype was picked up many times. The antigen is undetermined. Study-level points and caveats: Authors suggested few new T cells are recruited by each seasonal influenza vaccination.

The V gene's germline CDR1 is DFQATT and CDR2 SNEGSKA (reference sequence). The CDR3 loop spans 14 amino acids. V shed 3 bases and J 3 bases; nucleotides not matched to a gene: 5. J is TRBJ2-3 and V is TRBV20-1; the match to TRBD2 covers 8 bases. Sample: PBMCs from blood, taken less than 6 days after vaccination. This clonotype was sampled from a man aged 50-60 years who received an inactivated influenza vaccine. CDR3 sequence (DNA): TGCAGTGCTAGGAGAGCGGGAGCGACAGATACGCAGTATTTT. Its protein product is CSARRAGATDTQYF.